This T cell receptor (beta chain) is from a study of radiotherapy plus CTLA-4 blockade in lung cancer. About the research overall: Disease control was seen in 31% of patients, objective responses in about 19%. Study results and limitations: Blood TCR clones of tumor origin expanded after radiotherapy plus ipilimumab. Reported findings show early blood T cell clone dynamics, with interferon-beta, best predicted response.

The method was immunoSEQ multiplex PCR; TCRdb's version includes in-frame clones alone and lacks a portion of them. The sample contains 120,000 or so clones, 85% to 90% of which appear only once. With respect to this clone: Antigen unknown.

Ipilimumab-mediated CTLA-4 blockade plus focal radiation was given to patients having chemo-refractory metastatic non-small-cell lung cancer. V lost 7 bases and J lost 3, with 13 bases in between. Germline lookup yields CDR1 MGHDK and CDR2 SYGVNS. The CDR3 length is 14 residues. Specimen: peripheral blood, collected from a patient treated with radiotherapy plus ipilimumab. The chain is built from TRBV25-1 and TRBJ1-3, with D tentatively TRBD1 (5 bases). This receptor was identified in a human donor with non-small cell lung cancer that progressed on radiotherapy plus ipilimumab. The CDR3 is CASIGVGVGNTIYF. The CDR3 DNA is TGTGCCAGCATAGGGGTAGGGGTTGGAAACACCATATATTTT.